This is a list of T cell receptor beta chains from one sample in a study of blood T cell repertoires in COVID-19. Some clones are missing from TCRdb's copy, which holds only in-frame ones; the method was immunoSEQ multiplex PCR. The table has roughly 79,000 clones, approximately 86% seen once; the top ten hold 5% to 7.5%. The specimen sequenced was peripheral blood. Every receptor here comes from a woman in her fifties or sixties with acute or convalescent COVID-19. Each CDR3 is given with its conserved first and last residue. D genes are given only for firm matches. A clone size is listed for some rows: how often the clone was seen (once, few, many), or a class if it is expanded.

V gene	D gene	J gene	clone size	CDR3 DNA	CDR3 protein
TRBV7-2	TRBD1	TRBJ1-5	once	TGTGCCAGCAGCGACGGGACAGGGGGAGGTCAGCCCCAGCATTTT	CASSDGTGGGQPQHF
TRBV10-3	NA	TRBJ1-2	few	TGTGCCACGGGGAATGTTAACTATGGCTACACCTTC	CATGNVNYGYTF
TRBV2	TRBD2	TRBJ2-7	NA	TGTGCCAGCATTTTGACTAGCGGGGTTGGGTACGAGCAGTACTTC	CASILTSGVGYEQYF
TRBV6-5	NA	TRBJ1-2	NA	TGTGCCAGCAGTTCAAACAGGGCAGGTTTTGGCTACACCTTC	CASSSNRAGFGYTF
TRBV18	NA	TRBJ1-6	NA	TGTGCCAGCTCACGGGACATAGATAATTCACCCCTCCACTTT	CASSRDIDNSPLHF
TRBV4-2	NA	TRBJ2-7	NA	TGTGCCAGCAGCCCACGGACACGAAGCTCCTACGAGCAGTACTTC	CASSPRTRSSYEQYF
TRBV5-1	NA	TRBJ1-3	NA	TGCGCCAGCAGCTTGGGGACAGACGGAAACACCATATATTTT	CASSLGTDGNTIYF
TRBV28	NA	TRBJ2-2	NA	TGTGCCAGCAGTTCCCGCACCGGGGAGCTGTTTTTT	CASSSRTGELFF
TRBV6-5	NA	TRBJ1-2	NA	TGTGCCAGCAGTTTGGTCTCGGGCTATGGCTACACCTTC	CASSLVSGYGYTF
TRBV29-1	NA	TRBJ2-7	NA	TGCAGCGTTGCAGGGGGGCGCGAGCAGTACTTC	CSVAGGREQYF
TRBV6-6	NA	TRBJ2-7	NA	TGTGCCAGCAGCGCAGGGTTGCTCGCTTTGGGCTACGAGCAGTACTTC	CASSAGLLALGYEQYF
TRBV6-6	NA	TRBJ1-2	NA	TGTGCCAGCAGACTAACGACGATTAACTATGGCTACACCTTC	CASRLTTINYGYTF
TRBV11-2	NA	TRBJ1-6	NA	TGTGCCAGCAGCTCTGCCGGGACACCTAATTCACCCCTCCACTTT	CASSSAGTPNSPLHF
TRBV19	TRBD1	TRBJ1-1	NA	TGTGCCAGTAGTAGGGGACAGTTGAACACTGAAGCTTTCTTT	CASSRGQLNTEAFF
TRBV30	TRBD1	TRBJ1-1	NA	TGTGCCTGGAGTGTACAGGGGTGGACTGAAGCTTTCTTT	CAWSVQGWTEAFF
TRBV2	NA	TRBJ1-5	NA	TGTGCCAGCAGGAGGGAGCGCAATCAGCCCCAGCATTTT	CASRRERNQPQHF
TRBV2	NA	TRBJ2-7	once	TGTGCCAGCACTGGGCAGCTTACCTACGAGCAGTACTTC	CASTGQLTYEQYF
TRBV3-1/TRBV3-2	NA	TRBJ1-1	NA	TGTGCCAGCAGTCTTGGACTGATGAACACTGAAGCTTTCTTT	CASSLGLMNTEAFF
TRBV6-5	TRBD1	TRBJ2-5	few	TGTGCCAGCAGCCAGGGGGCGTGGGAGACCCAGTACTTC	CASSQGAWETQYF
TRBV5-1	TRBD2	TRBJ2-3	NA	TGCGCCAGCAGCTTGGGGTCGGGGACTAGCGGGGGCCTCACAGATACGCAGTATTTT	CASSLGSGTSGGLTDTQYF
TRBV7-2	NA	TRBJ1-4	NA	TGTGCCAGCAGCTTAGCCGGAGGGGCTAATGAAAAACTGTTTTTT	CASSLAGGANEKLFF
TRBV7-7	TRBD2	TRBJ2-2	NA	TGTGCTAGCAGCAGCGGACTAGCGGGGCACACCGGGGAGCTGTTTTTT	CASSSGLAGHTGELFF
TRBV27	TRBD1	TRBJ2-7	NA	TGTGCCAGCAGCCACGACCGGACAGGGGGCGGCTACGAGCAGTACTTC	CASSHDRTGGGYEQYF
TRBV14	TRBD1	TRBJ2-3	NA	TGTGCCAGCAGCCGCTTCGGACAGGGAGCAGATACGCAGTATTTT	CASSRFGQGADTQYF
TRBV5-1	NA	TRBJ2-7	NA	TGCGCCAGCAGCCTGGGGACAAACTACGAGCAGTACTTC	CASSLGTNYEQYF
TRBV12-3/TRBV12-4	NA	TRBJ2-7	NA	TGTGCCAGCAGTTTCGGAGTTGGGTACGAGCAGTACTTC	CASSFGVGYEQYF